The clone carrying this TCR beta chain was observed once. The antigen is undetermined. Germline CDR1 SGHAT, CDR2 FQNNGV. The CDR3 totals 13 residues. The junction had 7 bases not matched to a gene; V was cut back by 5 bases and J by 6 bases. The data originate from a study of cytomegalovirus exposure and HLA in healthy donors. As for the study in general: Drawn from HLA-typed donors, around 85 million unique TCRs were held in an early data release.

Study-level findings and limits: In a later analysis, CMV-associated beta chains were mostly HLA-associated, it appeared. In a later analysis, several top co-occurrence clusters appeared linked to parvovirus B19, influenza, CMV and Epstein-Barr virus.

The PCR ran on 60 Vbeta and 13 Jbeta primers. Sequencing was performed with immunoSEQ multiplex PCR; in TCRdb, only in-frame clones are kept and a portion is missing. The sample lists about 130,000 clones; approximately 80% were seen once. The V call is TRBV11-2, the J call TRBJ2-7; 7 bases map to TRBD1. The sequence came from a woman aged 18-29 years in good health and CMV-seronegative. The sample was PBMCs. In DNA form, the CDR3 reads TGTGCCAGCAGCCCTGACAGGGTCCCCGAGCAGTACTTC. Protein: CASSPDRVPEQYF.